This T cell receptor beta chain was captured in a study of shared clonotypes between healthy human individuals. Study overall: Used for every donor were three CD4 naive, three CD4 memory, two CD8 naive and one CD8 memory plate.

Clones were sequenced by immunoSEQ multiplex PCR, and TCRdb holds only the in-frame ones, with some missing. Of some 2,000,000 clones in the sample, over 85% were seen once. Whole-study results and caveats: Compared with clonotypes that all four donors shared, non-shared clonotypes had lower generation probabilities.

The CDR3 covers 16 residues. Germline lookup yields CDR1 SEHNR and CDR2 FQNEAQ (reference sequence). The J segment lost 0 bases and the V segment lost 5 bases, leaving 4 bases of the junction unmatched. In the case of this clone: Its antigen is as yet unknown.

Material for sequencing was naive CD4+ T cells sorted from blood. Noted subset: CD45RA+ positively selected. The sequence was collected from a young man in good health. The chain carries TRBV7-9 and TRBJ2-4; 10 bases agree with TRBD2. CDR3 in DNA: TGTGCCAGCAGCCTTAGCGGGGGGATAGCCAAAAACATTCAGTACTTC. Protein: CASSLSGGIAKNIQYF.